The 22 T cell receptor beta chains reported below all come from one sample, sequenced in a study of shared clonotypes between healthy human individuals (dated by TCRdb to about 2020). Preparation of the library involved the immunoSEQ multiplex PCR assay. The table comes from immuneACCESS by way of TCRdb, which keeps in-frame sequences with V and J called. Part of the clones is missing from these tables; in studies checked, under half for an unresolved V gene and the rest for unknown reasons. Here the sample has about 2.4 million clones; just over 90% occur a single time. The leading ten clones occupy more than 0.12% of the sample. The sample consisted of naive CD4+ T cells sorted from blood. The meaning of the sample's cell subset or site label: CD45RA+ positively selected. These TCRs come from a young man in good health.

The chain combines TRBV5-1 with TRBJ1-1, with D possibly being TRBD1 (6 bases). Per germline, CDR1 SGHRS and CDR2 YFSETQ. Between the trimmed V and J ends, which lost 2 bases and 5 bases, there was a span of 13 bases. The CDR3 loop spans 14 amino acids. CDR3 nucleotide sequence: TGCGCCAGCAGCTTAGGGGGGAGGAGGACTGAAGCTTTCTTT. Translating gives CASSLGGRRTEAFF.

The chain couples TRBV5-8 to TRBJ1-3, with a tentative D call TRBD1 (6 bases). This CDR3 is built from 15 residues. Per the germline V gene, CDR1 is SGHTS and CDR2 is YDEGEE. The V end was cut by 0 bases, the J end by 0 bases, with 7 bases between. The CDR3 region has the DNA TGTGCCAGCAGCTTGGGGGACATCTCTGGAAACACCATATATTTT. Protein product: CASSLGDISGNTIYF.

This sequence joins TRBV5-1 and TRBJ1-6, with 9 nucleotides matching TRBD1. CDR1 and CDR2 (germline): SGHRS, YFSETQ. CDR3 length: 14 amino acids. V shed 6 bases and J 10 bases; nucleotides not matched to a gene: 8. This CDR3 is CASKLGQGNSPLHF. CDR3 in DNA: TGCGCCAGCAAGTTGGGACAGGGTAACTCACCCCTCCACTTT. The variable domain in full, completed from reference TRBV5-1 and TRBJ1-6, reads KAGVTQTPRYLIKTRGQQVTLSCSPISGHRSVSWYQQTPGQGLQFLFEYFSETQRNKGNFPGRFSGRQFSNSRSEMNVSTLELGDSALYLCASKLGQGNSPLHFGNGTRLTVT.

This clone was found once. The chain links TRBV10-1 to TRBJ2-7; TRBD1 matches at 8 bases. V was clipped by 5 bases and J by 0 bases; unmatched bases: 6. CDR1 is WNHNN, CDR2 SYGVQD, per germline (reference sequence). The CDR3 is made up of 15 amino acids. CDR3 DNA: TGCGCCAGCAGTAAAGACAGGGGTGGCTCCTACGAGCAGTACTTC. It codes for CASSKDRGGSYEQYF.

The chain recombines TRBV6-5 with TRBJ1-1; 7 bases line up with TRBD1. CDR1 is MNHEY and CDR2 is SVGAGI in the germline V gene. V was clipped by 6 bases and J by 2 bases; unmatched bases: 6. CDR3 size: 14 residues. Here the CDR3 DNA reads TGTGCCAGCAGAAGGGGGGACAGTAACACTGAAGCTTTCTTT. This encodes CASRRGDSNTEAFF.

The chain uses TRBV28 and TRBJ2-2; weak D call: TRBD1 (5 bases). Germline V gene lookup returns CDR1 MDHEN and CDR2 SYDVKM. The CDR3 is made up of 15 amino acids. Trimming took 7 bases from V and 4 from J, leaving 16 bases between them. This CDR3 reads CASTTNFQGTGELFF. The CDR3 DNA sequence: TGTGCCAGCACCACCAACTTTCAGGGCACCGGGGAGCTGTTTTTT.

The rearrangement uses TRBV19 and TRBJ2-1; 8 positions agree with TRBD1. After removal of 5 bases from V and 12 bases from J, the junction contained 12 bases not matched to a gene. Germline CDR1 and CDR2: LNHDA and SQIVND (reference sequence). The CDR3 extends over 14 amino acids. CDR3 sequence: CASSSGQGGVVQFF. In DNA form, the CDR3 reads TGTGCCAGTAGTTCCGGACAGGGTGGGGTTGTGCAGTTCTTC.

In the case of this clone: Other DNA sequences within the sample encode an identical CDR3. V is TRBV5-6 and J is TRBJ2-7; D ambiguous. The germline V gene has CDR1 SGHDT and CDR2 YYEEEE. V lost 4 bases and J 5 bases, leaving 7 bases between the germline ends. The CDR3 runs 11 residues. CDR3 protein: CASSLENEQYF. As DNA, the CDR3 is TGTGCCAGCAGCCTGGAAAACGAGCAGTACTTC. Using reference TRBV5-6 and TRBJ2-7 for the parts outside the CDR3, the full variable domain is DAGVTQSPTHLIKTRGQQVTLRCSPKSGHDTVSWYQQALGQGPQFIFQYYEEEERQRGNFPDRFSGHQFPNYSSELNVNALLLGDSALYLCASSLENEQYFGPGTRLTVT.

The CDR3 sequence is CASTLLTGEQYF. Written as DNA, the CDR3 is TGTGCCAGCACCCTACTTACGGGAGAGCAGTACTTC. The chain couples TRBV6-1 to TRBJ2-7; a weak D match, TRBD2 (5 bases). Per the germline V gene, CDR1 is MNHNS and CDR2 is SASEGT. V lost 7 bases and J 7 bases, leaving 14 bases between the germline ends. The CDR3 has 12 residues.

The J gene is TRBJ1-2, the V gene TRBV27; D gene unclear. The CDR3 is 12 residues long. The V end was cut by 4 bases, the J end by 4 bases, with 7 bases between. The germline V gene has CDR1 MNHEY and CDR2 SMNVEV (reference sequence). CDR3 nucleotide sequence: TGTGCCAGCAGTTCTCTGCCCTATGGCTACACCTTC. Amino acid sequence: CASSSLPYGYTF.

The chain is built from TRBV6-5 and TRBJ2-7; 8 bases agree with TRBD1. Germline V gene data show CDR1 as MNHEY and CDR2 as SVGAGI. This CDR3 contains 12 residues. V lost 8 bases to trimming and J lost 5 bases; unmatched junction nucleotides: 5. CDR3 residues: CASGQGPHEQYF. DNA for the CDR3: TGTGCCAGCGGACAGGGACCCCACGAGCAGTACTTC.

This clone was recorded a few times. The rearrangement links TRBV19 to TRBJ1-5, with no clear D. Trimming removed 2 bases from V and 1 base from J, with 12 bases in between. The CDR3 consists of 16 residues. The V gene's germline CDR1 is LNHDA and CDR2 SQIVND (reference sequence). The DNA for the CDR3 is TGTGCCAGTAGTATATGGACGCGCAGAAGCAATCAGCCCCAGCATTTT. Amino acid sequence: CASSIWTRRSNQPQHF.

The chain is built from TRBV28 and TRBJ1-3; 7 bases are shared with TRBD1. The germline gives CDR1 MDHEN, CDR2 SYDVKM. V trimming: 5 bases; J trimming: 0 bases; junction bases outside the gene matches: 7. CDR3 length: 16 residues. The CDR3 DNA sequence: TGTGCCAGCAGTCCGCCGACAGGGAGCTCTGGAAACACCATATATTTT. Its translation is CASSPPTGSSGNTIYF.

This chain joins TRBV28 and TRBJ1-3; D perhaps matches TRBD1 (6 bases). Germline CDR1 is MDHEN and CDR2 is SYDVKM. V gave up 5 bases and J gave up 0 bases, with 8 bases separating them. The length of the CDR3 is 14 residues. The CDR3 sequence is CASSLTGSGNTIYF. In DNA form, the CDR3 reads TGTGCCAGCAGTCTGACAGGCTCTGGAAACACCATATATTTT. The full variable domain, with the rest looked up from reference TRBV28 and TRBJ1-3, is DVKVTQSSRYLVKRTGEKVFLECVQDMDHENMFWYRQDPGLGLRLIYFSYDVKMKEKGDIPEGYSVSREKKERFSLILESASTNQTSMYLCASSLTGSGNTIYFGEGSWLTVV.

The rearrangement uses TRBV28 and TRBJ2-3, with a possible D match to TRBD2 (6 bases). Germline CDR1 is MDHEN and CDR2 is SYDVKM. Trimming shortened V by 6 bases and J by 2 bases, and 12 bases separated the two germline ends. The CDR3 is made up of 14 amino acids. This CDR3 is CASRQGLNTDTQYF. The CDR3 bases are TGTGCCAGCAGACAAGGACTAAACACAGATACGCAGTATTTT.

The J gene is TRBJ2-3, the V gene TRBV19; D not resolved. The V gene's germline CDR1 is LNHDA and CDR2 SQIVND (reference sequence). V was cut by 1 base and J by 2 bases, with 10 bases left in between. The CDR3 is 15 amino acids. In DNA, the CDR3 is TGTGCCAGTAGTATAGTTCAGAAATCCACAGATACGCAGTATTTT. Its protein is CASSIVQKSTDTQYF.

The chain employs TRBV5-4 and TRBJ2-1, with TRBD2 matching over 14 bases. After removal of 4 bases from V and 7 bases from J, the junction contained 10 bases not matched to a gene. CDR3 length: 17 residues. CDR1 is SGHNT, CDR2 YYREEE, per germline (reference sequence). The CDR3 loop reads CASSPIRLAGGLNEQFF. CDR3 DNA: TGTGCCAGCAGCCCAATTCGACTAGCGGGGGGGTTAAATGAGCAGTTCTTC.

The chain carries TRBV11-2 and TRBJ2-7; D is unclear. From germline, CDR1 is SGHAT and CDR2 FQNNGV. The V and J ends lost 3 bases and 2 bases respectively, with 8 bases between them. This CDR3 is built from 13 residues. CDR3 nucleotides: TGTGCCAGCAGCTTTGGGCAGCCCTACGAGCAGTACTTC. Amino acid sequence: CASSFGQPYEQYF.

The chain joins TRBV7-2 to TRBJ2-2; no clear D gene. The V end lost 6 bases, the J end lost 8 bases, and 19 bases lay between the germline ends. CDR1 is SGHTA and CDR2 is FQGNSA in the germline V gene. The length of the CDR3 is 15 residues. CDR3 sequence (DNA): TGTGCCAGCAGTCCCGGCACCCCCAACGGAGGGGAGCTGTTTTTT. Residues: CASSPGTPNGGELFF.

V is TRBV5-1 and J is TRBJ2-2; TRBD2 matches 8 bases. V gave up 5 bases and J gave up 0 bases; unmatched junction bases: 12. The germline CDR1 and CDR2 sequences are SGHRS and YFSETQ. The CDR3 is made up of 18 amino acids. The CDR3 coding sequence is TGCGCCAGCAGTCCCCTCCCCAGCGGGGGCGCGAACACCGGGGAGCTGTTTTTT. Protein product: CASSPLPSGGANTGELFF. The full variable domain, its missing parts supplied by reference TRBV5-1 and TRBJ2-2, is KAGVTQTPRYLIKTRGQQVTLSCSPISGHRSVSWYQQTPGQGLQFLFEYFSETQRNKGNFPGRFSGRQFSNSRSEMNVSTLELGDSALYLCASSPLPSGGANTGELFFGEGSRLTVL.

The CDR3 nucleotides read TGTGCCAGCAGTTACCAAACCGGGACCGGTGGGATTCCCCAGCATTTT. Its translation: CASSYQTGTGGIPQHF. The chain uses TRBV6-6 and TRBJ1-5; tentatively, D is TRBD1 (5 bases). Trimming stripped 2 bases from V and 10 bases from J, with 21 bases between. CDR1 is MNHNY and CDR2 is SVGAGI in the germline V gene (reference sequence). The CDR3 covers 16 residues.

CDR3 region: CASSETRTVTEAFF. The CDR3, as DNA: TGCGCCAGCAGTGAGACGAGGACAGTAACTGAAGCTTTCTTT. The rearrangement uses TRBV10-2 and TRBJ1-1, with a possible D match to TRBD1 (6 bases). There are 14 residues in the CDR3. V was shortened by 2 bases and J by 5 bases, with 12 bases between the two germline ends. Germline lookup yields CDR1 WSHSY and CDR2 SAAADI.